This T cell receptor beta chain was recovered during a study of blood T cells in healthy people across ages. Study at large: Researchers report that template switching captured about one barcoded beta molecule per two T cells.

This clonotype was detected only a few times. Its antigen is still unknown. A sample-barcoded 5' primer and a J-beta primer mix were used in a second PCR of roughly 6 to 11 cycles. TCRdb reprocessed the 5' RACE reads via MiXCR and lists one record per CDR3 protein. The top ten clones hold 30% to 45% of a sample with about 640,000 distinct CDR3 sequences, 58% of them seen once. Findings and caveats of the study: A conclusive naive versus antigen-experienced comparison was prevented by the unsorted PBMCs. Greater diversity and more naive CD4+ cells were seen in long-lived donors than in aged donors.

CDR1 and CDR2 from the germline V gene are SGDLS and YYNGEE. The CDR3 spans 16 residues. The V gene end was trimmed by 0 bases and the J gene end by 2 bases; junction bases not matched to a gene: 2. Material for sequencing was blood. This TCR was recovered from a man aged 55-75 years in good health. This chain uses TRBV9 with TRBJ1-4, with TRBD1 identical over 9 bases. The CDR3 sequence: CASSVDDRGTNEKLFF. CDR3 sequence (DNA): TGTGCCAGCAGCGTAGACGACAGGGGGACTAATGAAAAACTGTTTTTT.